Listed here are 26 T cell receptor beta chains from one sample, sequenced in a study of shared clonotypes between healthy human individuals. Sequencing was performed with immunoSEQ multiplex PCR; in TCRdb, only in-frame clones are kept and a portion is missing. The table shows 1,400,000 or so clones, with around 98.5% occurring only once. The sample comprised naive CD4+ T cells sorted from blood. Documented subset: CD45RA+ positively selected. The receptors derive from a man between 25 and 39 years old in good health.

The rearrangement joins TRBV28 to TRBJ2-2; 7 bases fit TRBD2. The germline CDR1 and CDR2 sequences are MDHEN and SYDVKM. The trim removed 3 bases at V and 0 bases at J, leaving 4 bases unmatched. The CDR3 length is 16 residues. CDR3 nucleotide sequence: TGTGCCAGCAGTTTCAGACTAGCCCCGAACACCGGGGAGCTGTTTTTT. As protein: CASSFRLAPNTGELFF.

V usage is TRBV19 and J usage is TRBJ1-5; D is uncertain. The CDR3 runs to 13 residues. Trimming took off 5 bases at V and 5 bases at J, with 10 bases between the two ends. CDR1 and CDR2 from the germline V gene are LNHDA and SQIVND (reference sequence). CDR3 DNA sequence: TGTGCCAGTAGTGATACGACCCATCAGCCCCAGCATTTT. It translates to CASSDTTHQPQHF.

The CDR3 sequence: CASSSRIISYNEQFF. DNA for the CDR3: TGTGCCAGCAGCTCCAGAATCATCTCCTACAATGAGCAGTTCTTC. V and J are TRBV5-4 and TRBJ2-1; D ambiguous. V gave up 3 bases and J gave up 0 bases, with 10 bases separating them. CDR1 and CDR2 (germline): SGHNT, YYREEE (reference sequence). CDR3 length: 15 residues.

This chain connects TRBV30 to TRBJ2-2; D remains unclear. From germline, CDR1 is GTSNPN and CDR2 SVGIG (reference sequence). Trimming took off 0 bases at V and 2 bases at J, with 10 bases between the two ends. The CDR3 spans 15 residues. This CDR3 reads CAWSVRAVNTGELFF. DNA of the CDR3: TGTGCCTGGAGTGTACGGGCAGTAAACACCGGGGAGCTGTTTTTT.

The gene calls are TRBV19 and TRBJ2-7; 10 bases are shared with TRBD1. The V gene's germline CDR1 is LNHDA and CDR2 SQIVND (reference sequence). This CDR3 has 14 residues. The junction had 3 bases not matched to a gene; V was cut back by 4 bases and J by 3 bases. This chain's CDR3 is CASSRQGAGYEQYF. The DNA of the CDR3 is TGTGCCAGTAGTAGACAGGGGGCTGGCTACGAGCAGTACTTC.

The rearrangement links TRBV28 to TRBJ2-5; 7 bases align to TRBD1. CDR3 length: 14 amino acids. V shed 4 bases, J shed 1 base, and the junction held 3 bases outside the gene matches. From germline, CDR1 is MDHEN and CDR2 SYDVKM. CDR3 sequence (DNA): TGTGCCAGCAGTTCCGGGACAGTCCAAGAGACCCAGTACTTC. Amino acid sequence: CASSSGTVQETQYF.

The rearrangement links TRBV5-4 to TRBJ1-3; 7 nucleotides agree with TRBD1. Trimming cost V 4 bases and J 4 bases; bases outside gene matches: 5. Germline loops: CDR1 SGHNT, CDR2 YYREEE (reference sequence). CDR3 length: 14 residues. The CDR3 region has the DNA TGTGCCAGCAGCCTACAGGGGAGAGGAAACACCATATATTTT. Translated: CASSLQGRGNTIYF.

The chain is built from TRBV19 and TRBJ1-2; 10 positions agree with TRBD1. The CDR3 totals 15 residues. Looked up from germline, CDR1 is LNHDA and CDR2 is SQIVND (reference sequence). The ends lost 4 bases at V and 7 bases at J; junction bases unmatched: 9. CDR3 sequence (DNA): TGTGCCAGTAGTAGAAGAGGACAGGGGGTTTCTGGCTACACCTTC. It encodes CASSRRGQGVSGYTF.

In its sample, this clone was seen once. The CDR3 DNA follows: TGCGCCAGAAGGTCCGGTACCACAGGGGGCTGGGATGAGCAGTTCTTC. Its protein product is CARRSGTTGGWDEQFF. The rearrangement links TRBV23-1 to TRBJ2-1, with 9 bases identical to TRBD1. TRBV23-1 is filed as an ORF, its function uncertain. This CDR3 has 16 amino acids. J gave up 8 bases and V 9 bases, and 17 bases lay outside the gene matches.

Comments on this clone: This specimen includes other DNA sequences encoding the same CDR3. This sequence joins TRBV5-1 and TRBJ1-1; D is unclear. CDR3 length equals 13 residues. Germline-derived CDR1 and CDR2 are SGHRS and YFSETQ. The V end was cut by 0 bases, the J end by 0 bases, with 3 bases between. The CDR3 reads CASSLGVNTEAFF. The CDR3 bases are TGCGCCAGCAGCTTGGGTGTGAACACTGAAGCTTTCTTT.

This rearrangement joins TRBV11-2 to TRBJ2-7; D ambiguous. The CDR3 sequence is 16 residues long. Deletions cut 8 bases from V and 2 bases from J, with 22 bases between. Germline CDR1 and CDR2: SGHAT and FQNNGV. The CDR3 is CASAPGLKGRPYEQYF. CDR3 nucleotide sequence: TGTGCCAGCGCCCCCGGCTTAAAAGGGCGGCCCTACGAGCAGTACTTC.

This chain links TRBV27 with TRBJ2-3; 13 nucleotides agree with TRBD2. Germline CDR1 MNHEY, CDR2 SMNVEV (reference sequence). J gave up 8 bases and V 5 bases, and 10 bases lay outside the gene matches. The CDR3 totals 16 residues. The CDR3 is CASSLRTSGRAATQYF. The CDR3 region has the DNA TGTGCCAGCAGTCTCCGCACTAGCGGGAGGGCCGCTACGCAGTATTTT.

The chain combines TRBV5-1 with TRBJ2-3; 8 bases are shared with TRBD1. CDR3 length: 15 amino acids. CDR1 is SGHRS and CDR2 is YFSETQ in the germline V gene. V was clipped by 4 bases and J by 2 bases; unmatched bases: 6. The CDR3 bases are TGCGCCAGCAGCCCCCGGGACAGGTTCACAGATACGCAGTATTTT. Amino acid sequence: CASSPRDRFTDTQYF.

V usage is TRBV5-4 and J usage is TRBJ2-1, with TRBD2 identical over 7 bases. Germline V gives CDR1 SGHNT, CDR2 YYREEE (reference sequence). The CDR3 sequence is 15 residues long. Unmatched junction bases numbered 4, after V lost 0 bases and J lost 4 bases. CDR3 in DNA: TGTGCCAGCAGCTTGGATCAGCGGGATTACAATGAGCAGTTCTTC. Amino acid sequence: CASSLDQRDYNEQFF.

V and J are TRBV2 and TRBJ1-4; D is unclear. Trimming pared 4 bases from V and 8 bases from J, leaving 17 bases between. The CDR3 length is 15 residues. Germline CDR1 reads SNHLY; CDR2 reads FYNNEI. CDR3 in amino acids: CASSGMSQLTEKLFF. The CDR3 DNA sequence: TGTGCCAGCAGTGGGATGTCCCAATTGACCGAAAAACTGTTTTTT.

Comments on this clone: One junction end does not reproduce the germline sequence, and a read error may be involved. The chain is built from TRBV7-7 and TRBJ2-1; 7 positions match TRBD2. Germline assignment: CDR1 SSHAT and CDR2 FNYEAQ (reference sequence). This CDR3 spans 14 amino acids. The CDR3 region has the DNA TGTGCTAGCAGCCCTCAGCGGGGTGGTGGTGAGCAGTTCTTC. It is translated as CASSPQRGGGEQFF.

The chain uses TRBV30 and TRBJ2-7; possibly TRBD2 for D (5 bases). With 0 bases removed from V and 6 bases from J, the gap between germline ends came to 12 bases. Germline loops: CDR1 GTSNPN, CDR2 SVGIG (reference sequence). CDR3 size: 13 residues. CDR3 DNA sequence: TGTGCCTGGAGTGTACTACGTGAGGGCGAGCAGTACTTC. Translating gives CAWSVLREGEQYF.

The V gene is TRBV5-1, the J gene TRBJ1-3; D may be TRBD1 (5 bases). V lost 0 bases to trimming and J lost 6 bases, with 10 bases between them. The CDR3 totals 14 residues. The germline V gene encodes CDR1 SGHRS and CDR2 YFSETQ. CDR3 nucleotide sequence: TGCGCCAGCAGCTTGGGGGGACTGGAAAACACCATATATTTT. Translated, it gives CASSLGGLENTIYF.

V is TRBV4-3 and J is TRBJ2-1, with 10 bases aligning to TRBD1. Per the germline V gene, CDR1 is LGHNA and CDR2 is YSLEER. CDR3 size: 18 residues. V was clipped by 4 bases and J by 7 bases; unmatched bases: 16. Here the CDR3 DNA reads TGCGCCAGCAGCCTAAAACACGTATCGCGACAGGGGGCGAATGAGCAGTTCTTC. Translated, it gives CASSLKHVSRQGANEQFF.

The chain couples TRBV14 to TRBJ2-7; perhaps TRBD2 as D (6 bases). V lost 6 bases and J lost 2, with 11 bases in between. This CDR3 region has 13 residues. The germline V gene encodes CDR1 SGHDN and CDR2 FVKESK. CDR3 amino acids: CASRPSGAYEQYF. Here the CDR3 DNA reads TGTGCCAGCAGACCTTCGGGGGCCTACGAGCAGTACTTC.

This chain joins TRBV28 and TRBJ2-1; 9 positions match TRBD1. The CDR3 is made up of 14 amino acids. Germline V lookup: CDR1 MDHEN, CDR2 SYDVKM. J gave up 6 bases and V 8 bases, and 8 bases lay outside the gene matches. The CDR3 loop is CASQWDRVSNEQFF. The CDR3 DNA follows: TGTGCCAGCCAATGGGACAGGGTAAGCAATGAGCAGTTCTTC.

The rearrangement links TRBV7-9 to TRBJ2-1, with D tentatively TRBD1 or TRBD2 (5 bases each). Trimming took 0 bases from V and 6 from J, leaving 12 bases between them. The CDR3 is 15 residues long. Per the germline V gene, CDR1 is SEHNR and CDR2 is FQNEAQ (reference sequence). CDR3 sequence (DNA): TGTGCCAGCAGCTTAGCGCTACCCGGGGCCAATGAGCAGTTCTTC. Translated, it gives CASSLALPGANEQFF. The variable domain in full, with the rest retrieved from reference TRBV7-9 and TRBJ2-1, is DTGVSQNPRHKITKRGQNVTFRCDPISEHNRLYWYRQTLGQGPEFLTYFQNEAQLEKSRLLSDRFSAERPKGSFSTLEIQRTEQGDSAMYLCASSLALPGANEQFFGPGTRLTVL.

The chain uses TRBV21-1 and TRBJ2-6; TRBD1, the table's D call, was not compared with the DNA. TRBV21-1 is classified as a pseudogene. The CDR3 has 16 residues. DNA for the CDR3: TGTGCCAGCAGCGGGCAGGGGTTCTCTGGGGCCAACGTCCTGACTTTC. Encoded protein: CASSGQGFSGANVLTF.

The V call is TRBV9, the J call TRBJ2-2; 9 nucleotides agree with TRBD2. The V segment lost 0 bases and the J segment 8 bases; nucleotides outside the gene matches: 8. Germline loops: CDR1 SGDLS, CDR2 YYNGEE. This CDR3 spans 16 amino acids. This CDR3 reads CASSVDISGRLGELFF. For the CDR3, the DNA is TGTGCCAGCAGCGTAGATATTAGCGGGAGACTTGGGGAGCTGTTTTTT.

This clone was counted a single time. This rearrangement joins TRBV5-1 to TRBJ2-1, with a weak D call TRBD2 (6 bases). V was shortened by 1 base and J by 0 bases, with 17 bases between the two germline ends. This CDR3 spans 18 amino acids. CDR1 SGHRS and CDR2 YFSETQ come from the germline V gene. For the CDR3, the DNA is TGCGCCAGCAGCTTGTCTCCTGGCGGGGCCATCTCCTACAATGAGCAGTTCTTC. Translation: CASSLSPGGAISYNEQFF.

The V call is TRBV30, the J call TRBJ1-2; D unresolved. The CDR3 covers 14 residues. V was pared by 1 base and J by 9 bases, with 18 bases between. In germline, CDR1 is GTSNPN, CDR2 SVGIG (reference sequence). CDR3 protein: CAWSATLPQASYTF. CDR3 sequence (DNA): TGTGCCTGGAGTGCCACCCTCCCCCAGGCGAGCTACACCTTC.